This T cell receptor beta chain came from a study of shared clonotypes between healthy human individuals (dated by TCRdb to about 2020). Regarding the research as a whole: Three men and a couple of women, aged 18 to 49 years, made up the cohort. Different laboratories and diverse techniques were used to prepare libraries and sequence TCR repertoires, to increase sequencing depth and limit assay-specific biases. Each donor's leukapheresis produced roughly between roughly 0.85 and 9.5 billion PBMCs. For each donor, CD4 naive and CD4 memory were each given three plates, CD8 naive was given two plates, and CD8 memory was given one plate. To estimate repertoire size and how much clonotypes are shared between individuals, the study performed deep sequencing of blood TCR repertoires from roughly five healthy adults. Broad study findings and their caveats: Sampling was limited to blood, and TCR repertoires in tissue likely differ from TCR repertoires in blood. Naive subsets generally had larger estimated clonotype richness than memory subsets did. Roughly 5% of naive CD4, around 4% of naive CD8, approximately 2% of memory CD4, and 0.35% to 0.4% of memory CD8 clonotypes were shared across several donors. Based on pairwise subsampling, the degree of clonotype sharing among donors was expected to be affected by sequencing depth. Because the study included only a small number of donors, the genetic and exposure-history diversity represented was limited. Even with the large sequencing depth, rarefaction of the sorted-subset datasets indicated that sequencing was incomplete. Compared with non-shared clonotypes, clonotypes shared by all four sorted-subset donors had higher generation probabilities.

From the cysteine through the phenylalanine, the CDR3 covers 15 amino acids. Only the CDR3 DNA stays, 45 bases, in frame from base 1. CDR1 and CDR2 (SGHRS, YFSETQ) derive from the germline V gene. Relative to germline, V is 0 bases shorter and J is 7 bases shorter, with 14 bases between their ends. TCR CDR3 regions were amplified from genomic DNA by multiplex PCR using the deep immunoSEQ assay. For each cell subset, the extracted genomic DNA was distributed evenly across all wells of several immunoSEQ 96-well plates, and each plate served as one replicate. For sorted subsets, each replicate PCR was loaded with approximately 200 ng genomic DNA, equivalent to about 33,000 T cell genomes. The purified libraries were quantified using a Qubit 3.0 fluorometer, sized with a Bioanalyzer 2100, and then quantified again using the KAPA Library Quantification kit. A separate single-read 150-cycle Illumina NextSeq 550 flow cell was used to sequence each immunoSEQ 96-well plate. Processing in the source paper ran as follows. Because the immunoSEQ output included only junctional sequences and no quality scores, the filtering could not be the same as the filtering used for full-length reads. Sequences were annotated with PyIR, a Python wrapper for IgBLAST v1.9, and V/J genes and CDR3 were assigned using IMGT germline references. Reads were removed for weak V/J assignments (E-value above 1e-6), missing CDR3, stop codons, out-of-frame junctions, or ambiguous translated residues. V3J clonotypes were defined by identical inferred V gene, J gene, and CDR3 amino acid sequence. Percentage overlap between repertoires was computed as shared unique clonotypes divided by the size of the smaller repertoire. Repertoire richness was assessed with RTK rarefaction, the Chao1 estimator, and Recon v2.1 estimates of unobserved clonotypes. For all TCRbeta clonotypes obtained by the gDNA method from a few donors, generation probabilities were computed with OLGA. In TCRdb, the immuneACCESS table is reduced to in-frame sequences with V and J assigned. These tables do not hold every clone; where another copy was compared, an unresolved V gene accounts for under half, and the others remain unexplained. The V and J calls and clone size are taken from that table; D and trimming were inferred from the DNA. The sample records millions of clones, around nine tenths of which are singletons. Clones ranked in the top ten supply roughly 0.14% of the sample.

Healthy HIV-negative adults with no recently reported acute infections or vaccinations were included as donors. Every donor was a Caucasian adult living in Nashville, Tennessee, USA. Magnetic negative selection was used to enrich CD4+ T cells, after which naive cells were positively selected on CD45RA and the negative fraction became the memory subset. After blood collection by leukapheresis, PBMCs were isolated using Ficoll-Histopaque density gradient centrifugation and then cryopreserved in the vapor phase of liquid nitrogen. Purity and quantity of every magnetically sorted T cell population were checked by analytical flow cytometry. Genomic DNA was isolated from every sorted fraction and measured by UV absorbance on a Nanodrop 2000c. On this clone: Its specific antigen is unknown. No qualities accompany the bases; no much larger clone lies one base away.

The sequence derives from a man aged 18 to 30 in good health. Sequencing was carried out using naive CD4+ T cells sorted from blood. The meaning of the sample's cell subset or site label: CD45RA+ positively selected. The chain is encoded by TRBV5-1 joined to TRBJ2-1; the best D guess is TRBD2, with 5 bases matching. The DNA reads as follows: TGCGCCAGCAGCTTGGTCACCCTACGGGGAAATGAGCAGTTCTTC. Translated, this gives CASSLVTLRGNEQFF.